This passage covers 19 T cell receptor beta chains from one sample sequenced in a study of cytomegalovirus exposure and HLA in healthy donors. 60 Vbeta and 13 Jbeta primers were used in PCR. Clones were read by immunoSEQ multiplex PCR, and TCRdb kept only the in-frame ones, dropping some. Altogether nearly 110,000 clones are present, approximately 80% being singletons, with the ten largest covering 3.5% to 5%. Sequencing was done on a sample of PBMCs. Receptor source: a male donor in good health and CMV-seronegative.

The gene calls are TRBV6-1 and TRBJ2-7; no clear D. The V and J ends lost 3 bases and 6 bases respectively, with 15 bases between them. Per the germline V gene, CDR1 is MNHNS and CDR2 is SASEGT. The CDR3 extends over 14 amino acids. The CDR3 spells CASSETRQFVEQYF. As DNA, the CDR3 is TGTGCCAGCAGTGAGACACGACAATTTGTCGAGCAGTACTTC.

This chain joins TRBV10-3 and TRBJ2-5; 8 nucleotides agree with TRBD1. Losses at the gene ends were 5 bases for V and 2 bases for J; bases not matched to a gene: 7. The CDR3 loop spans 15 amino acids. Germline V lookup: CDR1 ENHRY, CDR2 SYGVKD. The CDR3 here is CAISQTGGKQETQYF. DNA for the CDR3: TGTGCCATCAGTCAAACAGGGGGTAAACAAGAGACCCAGTACTTC.

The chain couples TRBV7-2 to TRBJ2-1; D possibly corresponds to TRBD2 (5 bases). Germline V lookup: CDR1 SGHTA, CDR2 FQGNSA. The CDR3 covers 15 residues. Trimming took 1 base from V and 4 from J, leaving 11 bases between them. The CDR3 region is CASSLDQRSYNEQFF. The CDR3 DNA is TGTGCCAGCAGCTTAGACCAGCGGAGTTACAATGAGCAGTTCTTC.

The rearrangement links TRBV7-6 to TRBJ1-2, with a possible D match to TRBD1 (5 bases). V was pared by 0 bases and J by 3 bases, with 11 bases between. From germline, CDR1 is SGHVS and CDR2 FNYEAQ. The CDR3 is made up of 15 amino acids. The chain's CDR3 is CASSLAIGGYYGYTF. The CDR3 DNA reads TGTGCCAGCAGCTTAGCGATCGGGGGATACTATGGCTACACCTTC.

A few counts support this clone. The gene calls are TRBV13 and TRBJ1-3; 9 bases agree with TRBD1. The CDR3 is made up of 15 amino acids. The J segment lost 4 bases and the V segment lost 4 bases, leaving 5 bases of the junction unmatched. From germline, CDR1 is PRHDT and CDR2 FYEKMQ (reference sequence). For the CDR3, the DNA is TGTGCCAGCAGCTATAACAGGGGGCTCGGAAACACCATATATTTT. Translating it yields CASSYNRGLGNTIYF.

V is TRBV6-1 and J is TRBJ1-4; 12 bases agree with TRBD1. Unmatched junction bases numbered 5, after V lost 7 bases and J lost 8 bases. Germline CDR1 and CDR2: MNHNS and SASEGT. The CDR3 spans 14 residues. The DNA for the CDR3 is TGTGCCAGCACCCGGGACAGGGGGCGAGAAAAACTGTTTTTT. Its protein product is CASTRDRGREKLFF.

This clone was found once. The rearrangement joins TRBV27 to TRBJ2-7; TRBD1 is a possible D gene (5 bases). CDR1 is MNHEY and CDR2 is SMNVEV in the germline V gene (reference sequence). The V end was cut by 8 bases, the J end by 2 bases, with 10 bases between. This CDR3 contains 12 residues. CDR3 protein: CASGAVAYEQYF. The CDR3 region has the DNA TGTGCCAGCGGGGCAGTCGCCTACGAGCAGTACTTC.

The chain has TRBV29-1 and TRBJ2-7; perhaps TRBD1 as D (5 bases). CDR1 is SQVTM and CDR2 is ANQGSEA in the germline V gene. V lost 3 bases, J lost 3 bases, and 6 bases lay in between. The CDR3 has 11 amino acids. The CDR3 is CSVDRGYEQYF. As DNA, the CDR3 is TGCAGCGTTGATAGGGGCTACGAGCAGTACTTC.

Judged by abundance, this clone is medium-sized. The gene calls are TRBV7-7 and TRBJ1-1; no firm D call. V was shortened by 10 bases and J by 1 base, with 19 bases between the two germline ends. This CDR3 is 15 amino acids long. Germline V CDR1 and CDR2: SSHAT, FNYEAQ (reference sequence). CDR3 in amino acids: CATTRGWVGNTEAFF. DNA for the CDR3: TGTGCCACTACGAGAGGGTGGGTAGGGAACACTGAAGCTTTCTTT.

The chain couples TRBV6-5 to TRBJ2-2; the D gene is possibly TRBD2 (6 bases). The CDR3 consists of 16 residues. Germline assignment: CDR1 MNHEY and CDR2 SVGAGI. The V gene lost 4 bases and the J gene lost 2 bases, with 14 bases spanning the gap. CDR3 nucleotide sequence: TGTGCCAGCAGTTCTTTCCGGGACTTAAACACCGGGGAGCTGTTTTTT. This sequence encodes CASSSFRDLNTGELFF.

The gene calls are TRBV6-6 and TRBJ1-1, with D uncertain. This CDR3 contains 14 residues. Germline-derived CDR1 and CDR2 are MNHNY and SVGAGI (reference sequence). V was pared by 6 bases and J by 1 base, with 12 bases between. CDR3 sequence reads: CASRASGANTEAFF. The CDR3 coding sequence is TGTGCCAGCAGGGCATCGGGAGCGAACACTGAAGCTTTCTTT.

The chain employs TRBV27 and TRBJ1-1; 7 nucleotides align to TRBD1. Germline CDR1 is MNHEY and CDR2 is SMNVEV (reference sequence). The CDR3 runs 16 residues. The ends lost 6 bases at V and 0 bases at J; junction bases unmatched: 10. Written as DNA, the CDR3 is TGTGCCAGCAGACAGAGACAGGGCAGTATGAACACTGAAGCTTTCTTT. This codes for CASRQRQGSMNTEAFF.

The CDR3 sequence is CATSRESTGLRMRQYF. The CDR3 nucleotides are TGTGCCACCAGCAGGGAATCTACAGGCCTCCGTATGAGGCAGTACTTC. This chain connects TRBV15 to TRBJ2-7, with D perhaps matching TRBD1 (5 bases). This CDR3 region has 16 residues. Germline values: CDR1 LNHNV, CDR2 YYDKDF (reference sequence). Trimming cost V 3 bases and J 9 bases, with 24 bases left between them.

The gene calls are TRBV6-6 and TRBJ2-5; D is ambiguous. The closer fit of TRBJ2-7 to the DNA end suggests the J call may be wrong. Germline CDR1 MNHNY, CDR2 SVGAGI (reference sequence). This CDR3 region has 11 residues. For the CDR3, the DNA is TGTGCCAGCACTAGTATGTACGAGCAGTACTTC. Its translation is CASTSMYEQYF.

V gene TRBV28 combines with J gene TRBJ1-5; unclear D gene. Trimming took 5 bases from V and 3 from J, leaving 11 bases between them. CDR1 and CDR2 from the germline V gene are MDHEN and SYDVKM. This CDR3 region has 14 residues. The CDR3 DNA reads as TGTGCCAGCAGTACGCCCGGGATCAATCAGCCCCAGCATTTT. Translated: CASSTPGINQPQHF. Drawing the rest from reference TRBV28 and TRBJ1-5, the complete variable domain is DVKVTQSSRYLVKRTGEKVFLECVQDMDHENMFWYRQDPGLGLRLIYFSYDVKMKEKGDIPEGYSVSREKKERFSLILESASTNQTSMYLCASSTPGINQPQHFGDGTRLSIL.

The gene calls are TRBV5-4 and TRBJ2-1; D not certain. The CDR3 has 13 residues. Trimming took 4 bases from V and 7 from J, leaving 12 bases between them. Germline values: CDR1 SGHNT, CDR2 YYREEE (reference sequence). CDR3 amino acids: CASSPPFRNEQFF. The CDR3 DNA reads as TGTGCCAGCAGCCCCCCTTTTCGGAATGAGCAGTTCTTC.

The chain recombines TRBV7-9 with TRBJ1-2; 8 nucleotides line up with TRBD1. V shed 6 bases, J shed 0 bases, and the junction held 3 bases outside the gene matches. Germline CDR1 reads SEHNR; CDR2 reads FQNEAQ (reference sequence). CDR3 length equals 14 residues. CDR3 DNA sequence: TGTGCCAGCAGTCTGGACAGGGCTAACTATGGCTACACCTTC. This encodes CASSLDRANYGYTF.

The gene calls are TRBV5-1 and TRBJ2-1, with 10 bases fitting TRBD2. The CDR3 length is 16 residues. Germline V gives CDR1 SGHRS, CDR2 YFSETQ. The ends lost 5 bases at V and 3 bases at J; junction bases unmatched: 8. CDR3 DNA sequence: TGCGCCAGCAGGCGGAGCGGGAGGGAACTCTACAATGAGCAGTTCTTC. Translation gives CASRRSGRELYNEQFF.

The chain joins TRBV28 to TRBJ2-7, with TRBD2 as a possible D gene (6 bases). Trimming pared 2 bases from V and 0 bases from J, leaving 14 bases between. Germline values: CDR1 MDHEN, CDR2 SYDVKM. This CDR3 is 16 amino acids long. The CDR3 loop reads CASSLLRDFPSYEQYF. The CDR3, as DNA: TGTGCCAGCAGTTTACTTCGGGACTTTCCCTCCTACGAGCAGTACTTC. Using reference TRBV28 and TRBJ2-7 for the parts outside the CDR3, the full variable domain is DVKVTQSSRYLVKRTGEKVFLECVQDMDHENMFWYRQDPGLGLRLIYFSYDVKMKEKGDIPEGYSVSREKKERFSLILESASTNQTSMYLCASSLLRDFPSYEQYFGPGTRLTVT.